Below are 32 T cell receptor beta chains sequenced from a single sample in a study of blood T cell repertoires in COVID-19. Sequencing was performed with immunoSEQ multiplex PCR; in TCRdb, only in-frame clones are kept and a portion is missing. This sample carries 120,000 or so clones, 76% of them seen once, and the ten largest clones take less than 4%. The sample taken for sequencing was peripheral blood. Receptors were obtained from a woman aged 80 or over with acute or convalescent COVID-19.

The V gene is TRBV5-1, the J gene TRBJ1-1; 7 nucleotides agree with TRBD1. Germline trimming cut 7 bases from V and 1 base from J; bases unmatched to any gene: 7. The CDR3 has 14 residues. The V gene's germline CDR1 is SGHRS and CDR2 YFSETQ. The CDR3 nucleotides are TGCGCCAGCGGACAAGGGACAGAGAACACTGAAGCTTTCTTT. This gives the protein CASGQGTENTEAFF.

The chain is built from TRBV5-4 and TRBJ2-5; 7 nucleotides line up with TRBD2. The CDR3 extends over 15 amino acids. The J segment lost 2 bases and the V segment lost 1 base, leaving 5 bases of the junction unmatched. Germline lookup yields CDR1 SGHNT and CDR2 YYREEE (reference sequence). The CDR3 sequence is CASSLTSEKQETQYF. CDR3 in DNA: TGTGCCAGCAGCTTGACTAGCGAGAAACAAGAGACCCAGTACTTC.

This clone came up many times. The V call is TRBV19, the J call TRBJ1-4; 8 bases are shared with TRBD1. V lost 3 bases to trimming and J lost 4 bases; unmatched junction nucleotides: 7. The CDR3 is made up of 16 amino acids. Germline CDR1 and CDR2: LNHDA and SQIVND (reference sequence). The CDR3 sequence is CASSMVQGAYNEKLFF. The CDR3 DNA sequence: TGTGCCAGTAGTATGGTCCAGGGGGCTTATAATGAAAAACTGTTTTTT.

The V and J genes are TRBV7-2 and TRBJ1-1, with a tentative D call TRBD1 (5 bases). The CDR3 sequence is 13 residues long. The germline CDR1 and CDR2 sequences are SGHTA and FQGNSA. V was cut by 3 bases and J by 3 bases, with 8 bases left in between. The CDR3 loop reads CASSFSRDTEAFF. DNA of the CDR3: TGTGCCAGCAGCTTCTCCAGGGACACTGAAGCTTTCTTT. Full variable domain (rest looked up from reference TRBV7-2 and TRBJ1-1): GAGVSQSPSNKVTEKGKDVELRCDPISGHTALYWYRQSLGQGLEFLIYFQGNSAPDKSGLPSDRFSAERTGGSVSTLTIQRTQQEDSAVYLCASSFSRDTEAFFGQGTRLTVV.

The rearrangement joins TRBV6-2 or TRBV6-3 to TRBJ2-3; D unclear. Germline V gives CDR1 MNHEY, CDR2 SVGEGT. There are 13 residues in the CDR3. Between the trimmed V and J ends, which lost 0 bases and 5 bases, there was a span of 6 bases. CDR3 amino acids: CASSYSRLDTQYF. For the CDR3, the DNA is TGTGCCAGCAGTTACTCGAGACTAGATACGCAGTATTTT.

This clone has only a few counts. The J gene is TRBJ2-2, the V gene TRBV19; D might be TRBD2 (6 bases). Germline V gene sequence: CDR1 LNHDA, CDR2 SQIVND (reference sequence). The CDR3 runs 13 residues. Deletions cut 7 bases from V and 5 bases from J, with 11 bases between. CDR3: CASNPGGTGELFF. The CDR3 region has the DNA TGTGCCAGTAATCCTGGAGGGACCGGGGAGCTGTTTTTT.

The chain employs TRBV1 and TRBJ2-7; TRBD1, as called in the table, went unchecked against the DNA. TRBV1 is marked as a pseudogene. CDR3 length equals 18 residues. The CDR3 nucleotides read TGCACCAGCAGCCAAGAGGGCAGGGGGCGAGGGCGTTCGGGCGAGCAGTACTTC. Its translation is CTSSQEGRGRGRSGEQYF.

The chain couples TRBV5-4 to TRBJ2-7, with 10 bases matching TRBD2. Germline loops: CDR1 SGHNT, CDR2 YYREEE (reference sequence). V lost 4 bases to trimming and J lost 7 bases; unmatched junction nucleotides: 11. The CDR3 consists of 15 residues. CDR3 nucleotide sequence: TGTGCCAGCAGCCGACAACCAGCGGGGGGGCGGGAGCAGTACTTC. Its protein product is CASSRQPAGGREQYF.

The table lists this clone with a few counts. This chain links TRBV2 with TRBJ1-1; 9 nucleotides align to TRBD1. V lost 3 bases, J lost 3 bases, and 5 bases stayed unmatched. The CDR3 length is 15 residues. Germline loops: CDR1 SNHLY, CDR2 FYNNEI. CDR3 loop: CASSEDRGAHTEAFF. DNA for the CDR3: TGTGCCAGCAGTGAGGACAGGGGCGCACACACTGAAGCTTTCTTT.

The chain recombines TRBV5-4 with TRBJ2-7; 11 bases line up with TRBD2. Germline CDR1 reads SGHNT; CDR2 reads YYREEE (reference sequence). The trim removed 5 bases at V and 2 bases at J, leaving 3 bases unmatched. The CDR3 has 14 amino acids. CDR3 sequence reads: CASRTSGATYEQYF. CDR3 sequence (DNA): TGTGCCAGCAGGACTAGCGGGGCAACCTACGAGCAGTACTTC.

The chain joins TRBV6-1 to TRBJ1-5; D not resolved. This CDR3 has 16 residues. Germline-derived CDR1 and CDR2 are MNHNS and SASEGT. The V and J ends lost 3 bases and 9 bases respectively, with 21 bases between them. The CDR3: CASSDDRTSSARPQHF. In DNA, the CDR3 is TGTGCCAGCAGTGACGATCGGACTAGCTCCGCGCGGCCCCAGCATTTT.

The CDR3 coding sequence is TGTGCCAGCAGTCAACAGATTAATGAAAAACTGTTTTTT. It yields the protein CASSQQINEKLFF. The V and J genes are TRBV6-5 and TRBJ1-4; D is ambiguous. V lost 5 bases, J lost 4 bases, and 8 bases lay in between. The CDR3 extends over 13 amino acids. The germline V gene has CDR1 MNHEY and CDR2 SVGAGI.

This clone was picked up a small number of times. CDR3 DNA sequence: TGTGCCAGCAGTGCCCTCGCTAGCGCACCCACAGATACGCAGTATTTT. Translation: CASSALASAPTDTQYF. V usage is TRBV25-1 and J usage is TRBJ2-3, with D perhaps TRBD2 (6 bases). The CDR3 sequence is 16 residues long. Trimming left V 4 bases short and J 2 bases short, with 16 bases between. From germline, CDR1 is MGHDK and CDR2 SYGVNS.

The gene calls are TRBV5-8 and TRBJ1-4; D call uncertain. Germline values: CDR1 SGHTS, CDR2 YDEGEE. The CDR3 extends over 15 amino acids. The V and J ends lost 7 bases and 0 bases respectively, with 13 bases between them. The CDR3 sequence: CASEPWAATNEKLFF. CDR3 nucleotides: TGTGCCAGCGAACCCTGGGCAGCAACTAATGAAAAACTGTTTTTT.

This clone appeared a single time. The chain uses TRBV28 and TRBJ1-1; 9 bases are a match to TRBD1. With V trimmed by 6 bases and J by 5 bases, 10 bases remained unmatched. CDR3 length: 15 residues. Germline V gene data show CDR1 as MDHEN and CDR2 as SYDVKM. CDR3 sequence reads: CASRETQGARTEAFF. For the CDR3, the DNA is TGTGCCAGCAGGGAAACACAGGGGGCCCGGACTGAAGCTTTCTTT.

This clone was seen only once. The CDR3 reads CASRTSGGAKTQYF. The CDR3 DNA is TGTGCCAGCAGGACTAGCGGGGGGGCGAAGACCCAGTACTTC. The gene calls are TRBV3-1 (or the pseudogene TRBV3-2) and TRBJ2-5, with 14 bases matching TRBD2. CDR3 length equals 14 residues. In germline, CDR1 is LGHDT, CDR2 YNNKEL (reference sequence). The J segment lost 6 bases and the V segment lost 6 bases, leaving 3 bases of the junction unmatched.

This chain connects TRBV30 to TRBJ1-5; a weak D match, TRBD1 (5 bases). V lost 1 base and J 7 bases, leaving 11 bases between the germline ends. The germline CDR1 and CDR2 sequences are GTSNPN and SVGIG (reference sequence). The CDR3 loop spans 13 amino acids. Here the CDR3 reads CAWSGGGYQPQHF. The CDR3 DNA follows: TGTGCCTGGAGTGGGGGGGGATACCAGCCCCAGCATTTT.

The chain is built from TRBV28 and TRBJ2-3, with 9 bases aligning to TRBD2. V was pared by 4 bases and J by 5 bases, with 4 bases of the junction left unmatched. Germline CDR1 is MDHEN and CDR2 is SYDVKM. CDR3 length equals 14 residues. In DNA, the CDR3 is TGTGCCAGCAGTTCGGGACTAGCAGTAGATACGCAGTATTTT. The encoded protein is CASSSGLAVDTQYF.

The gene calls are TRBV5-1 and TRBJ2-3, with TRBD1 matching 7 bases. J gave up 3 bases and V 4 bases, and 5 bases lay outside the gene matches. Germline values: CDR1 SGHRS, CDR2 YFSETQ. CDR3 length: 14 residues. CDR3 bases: TGCGCCAGCAGCCCAGGACAGGAAACAGATACGCAGTATTTT. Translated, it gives CASSPGQETDTQYF.

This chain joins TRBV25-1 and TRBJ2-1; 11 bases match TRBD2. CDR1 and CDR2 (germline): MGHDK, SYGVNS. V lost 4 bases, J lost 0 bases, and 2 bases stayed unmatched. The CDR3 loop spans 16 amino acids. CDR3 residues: CASSVAGGSSYNEQFF. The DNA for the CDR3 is TGTGCCAGCAGTGTAGCGGGAGGGAGCTCCTACAATGAGCAGTTCTTC.

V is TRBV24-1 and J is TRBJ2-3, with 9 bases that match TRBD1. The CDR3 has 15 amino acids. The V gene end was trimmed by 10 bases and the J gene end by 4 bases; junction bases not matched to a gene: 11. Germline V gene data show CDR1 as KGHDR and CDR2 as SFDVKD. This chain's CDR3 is CATAVGTGLSDTQYF. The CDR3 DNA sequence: TGTGCCACTGCGGTTGGGACAGGGTTGTCAGATACGCAGTATTTT.

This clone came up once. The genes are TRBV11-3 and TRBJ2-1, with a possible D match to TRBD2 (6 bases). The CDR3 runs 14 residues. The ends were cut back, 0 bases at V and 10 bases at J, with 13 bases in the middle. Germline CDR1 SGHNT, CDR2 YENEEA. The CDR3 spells CASSLEPLAGEQFF. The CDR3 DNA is TGTGCCAGCAGCTTAGAGCCACTAGCAGGGGAGCAGTTCTTC. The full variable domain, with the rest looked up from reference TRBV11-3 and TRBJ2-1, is EAGVVQSPRYKIIEKKQPVAFWCNPISGHNTLYWYLQNLGQGPELLIRYENEEAVDDSQLPKDRFSAERLKGVDSTLKIQPAELGDSAVYLCASSLEPLAGEQFFGPGTRLTVL.

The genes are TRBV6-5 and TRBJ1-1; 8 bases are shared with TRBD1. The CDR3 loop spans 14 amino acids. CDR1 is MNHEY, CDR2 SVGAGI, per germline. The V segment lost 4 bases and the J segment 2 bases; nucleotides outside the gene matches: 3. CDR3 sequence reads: CASSLDRANTEAFF. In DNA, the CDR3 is TGTGCCAGCAGTTTGGACAGGGCAAACACTGAAGCTTTCTTT.

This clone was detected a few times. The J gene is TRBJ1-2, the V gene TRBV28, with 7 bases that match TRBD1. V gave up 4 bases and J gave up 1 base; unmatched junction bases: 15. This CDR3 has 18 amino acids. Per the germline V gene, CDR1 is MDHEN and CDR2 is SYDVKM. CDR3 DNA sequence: TGTGCCAGCAGTTCCATGGGGACCTCAGGGGGTTTTAACTATGGCTACACCTTC. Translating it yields CASSSMGTSGGFNYGYTF.

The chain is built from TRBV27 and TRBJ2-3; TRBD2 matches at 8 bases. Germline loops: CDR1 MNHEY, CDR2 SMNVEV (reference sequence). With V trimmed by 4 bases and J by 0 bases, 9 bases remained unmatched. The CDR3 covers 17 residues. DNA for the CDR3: TGTGCCAGCAGTTGGGGGACTAGGAAAACTAGCACAGATACGCAGTATTTT. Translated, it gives CASSWGTRKTSTDTQYF.

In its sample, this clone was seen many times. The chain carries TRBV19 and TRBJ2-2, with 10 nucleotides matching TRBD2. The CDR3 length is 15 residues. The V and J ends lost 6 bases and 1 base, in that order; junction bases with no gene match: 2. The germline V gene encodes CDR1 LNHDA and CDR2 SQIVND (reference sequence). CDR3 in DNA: TGTGCCAGTAGGGGACTAGCGATGAACACCGGGGAGCTGTTTTTT. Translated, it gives CASRGLAMNTGELFF.

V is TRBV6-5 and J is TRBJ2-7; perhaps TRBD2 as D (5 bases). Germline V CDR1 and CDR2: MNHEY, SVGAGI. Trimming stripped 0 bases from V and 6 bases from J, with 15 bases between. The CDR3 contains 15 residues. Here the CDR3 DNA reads TGTGCCAGCAGTTACTCCGGACTGGGCATCCGCGAGCAGTACTTC. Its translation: CASSYSGLGIREQYF.

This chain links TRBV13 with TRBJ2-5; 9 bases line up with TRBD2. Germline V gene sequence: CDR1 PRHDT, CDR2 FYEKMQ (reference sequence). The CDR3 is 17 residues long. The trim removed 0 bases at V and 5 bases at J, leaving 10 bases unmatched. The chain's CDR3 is CASSLGRLAGAFETQYF. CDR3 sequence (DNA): TGTGCCAGCAGCTTAGGCCGGTTAGCGGGAGCTTTTGAGACCCAGTACTTC.

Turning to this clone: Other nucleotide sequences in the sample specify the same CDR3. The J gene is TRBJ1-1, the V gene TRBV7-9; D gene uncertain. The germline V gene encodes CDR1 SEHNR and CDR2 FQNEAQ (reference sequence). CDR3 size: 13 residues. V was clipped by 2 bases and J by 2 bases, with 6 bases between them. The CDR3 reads CASSLQANTEAFF. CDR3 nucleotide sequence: TGTGCCAGCAGCTTACAGGCTAACACTGAAGCTTTCTTT.

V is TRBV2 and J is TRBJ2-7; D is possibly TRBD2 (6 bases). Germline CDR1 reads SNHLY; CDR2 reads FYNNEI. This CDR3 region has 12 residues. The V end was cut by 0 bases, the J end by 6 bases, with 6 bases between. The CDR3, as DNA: TGTGCCAGCAGTGAAGCGGGGGGCGAGCAGTACTTC. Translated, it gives CASSEAGGEQYF.

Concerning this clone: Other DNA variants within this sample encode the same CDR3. CDR3 amino acids: CASRPQGNTEAFF. The CDR3, as DNA: TGTGCCAGCAGGCCACAGGGGAACACTGAAGCTTTCTTT. The chain is built from TRBV2 and TRBJ1-1; D is perhaps TRBD1 (6 bases). This CDR3 is built from 13 residues. Germline-derived CDR1 and CDR2 are SNHLY and FYNNEI. Trimming left V 6 bases short and J 1 base short, with 9 bases between.

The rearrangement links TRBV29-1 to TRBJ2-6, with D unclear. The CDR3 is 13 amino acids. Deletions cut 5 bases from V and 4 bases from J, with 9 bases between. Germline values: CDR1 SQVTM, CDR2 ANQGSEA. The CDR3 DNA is TGCAGCGTTACCCTATCAGGGGCCAACGTCCTGACTTTC. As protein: CSVTLSGANVLTF.